The clone carrying this T cell receptor (beta chain) was observed at least ten times. Its cognate antigen is unknown. The time point: longitudinal time-point 2. Where libraries were unsorted, they were derived from 2 million PBMCs stored at -80 degrees C. The making of cDNA relied on 5'RACE with 10-nucleotide random UMIs. TCRdb re-analysed the 5' RACE reads in MiXCR, keeping a single row per CDR3 protein. The sample lists 60,000 to 75,000 distinct CDR3 sequences, about 8.9% occurring once. This sample was included in a study of neurological immune-mediated disorders. The study's findings and limits: None of the CDR3 amino acid sequences of expanded clones were shared across subjects, and this suggested private repertoires in all groups.

CDR3 length: 15 amino acids. The germline CDR1 and CDR2 sequences are SGHVS and FQNEAQ. J lost 5 bases, V lost 8 bases, and 9 bases had no gene match. The receptor comes from a man younger than 40 in good health. Material for sequencing was PBMCs. The J gene is TRBJ2-2, the V gene TRBV7-8; TRBD1 matches at 9 bases. DNA of the CDR3: TGTGCCAGCTCCCGGGACAGGGCACAGACCGGGGAGCTGTTTTTT. As protein: CASSRDRAQTGELFF.